This T cell receptor (beta chain) stems from a study of vaccination and CD4 T cells after COVID-19. Looking at the study overall: The post-vaccine samples came a median approximately 75 days after dose two (range 14 to 241).

Study-level points and caveats: In median terms, SARS-CoV-2-reactive clonotypes went from roughly 22 to 38, a nonsignificant rise.

This clonotype was counted a few times. Antigen: not known. This sample's treatment: roughly 10-day PBMC culture with coronavirus spike peptide pools or control peptides (ViraFEST assay). Sequenced with the Oncomine TCR Beta short-read assay was DNA taken from cultured CD4+ T cells. One entry per CDR3 protein, called by TCRdb with MiXCR from the PCR reads. The sample has 8,500 to 10,000 distinct CDR3 sequences, 48% seen once. Sample: CD4+ T cells from blood, cultured in vitro. The sequence derives from a human donor who had recovered from COVID-19.

The CDR3 spells CAISERGTGGNTEAFF. CDR3 nucleotides: TGTGCCATCAGTGAGAGGGGGACAGGTGGCAACACTGAAGCTTTCTTT. The V and J genes are TRBV10-3 and TRBJ1-1; 8 bases agree with TRBD1. In germline, CDR1 is ENHRY, CDR2 SYGVKD. The CDR3 is 16 residues long. The V segment lost 2 bases and the J segment 2 bases; nucleotides outside the gene matches: 7.